Sequencing of this T cell receptor beta chain was carried out in a study of blood T cell repertoires in COVID-19. Study-level background: Samples representing acute and convalescent COVID-19 were sourced from the United States, Italy and Spain.

The CDR3 has 14 amino acids. Germline V gene sequence: CDR1 MGHRA, CDR2 YSYEKL. Trimming left V 0 bases short and J 4 bases short, with 9 bases between. Using immunoSEQ multiplex PCR, the repertoire was profiled, and TCRdb retains in-frame clones only, with some absent. This table has 250,000 to 350,000 clones, 87% appearing once. The chain has TRBV4-1 and TRBJ1-2; possibly TRBD1 for D (6 bases). Sequenced: peripheral blood. The receptor comes from a woman in her fifties or sixties who had recovered from COVID-19. The CDR3 protein is CASSQDQGSYGYTF. The CDR3, as DNA: TGCGCCAGCAGCCAAGATCAGGGGTCCTATGGCTACACCTTC.